This record covers a single T cell receptor beta chain. Its antigen remains unknown. Here immunoSEQ multiplex PCR was the method, and the copy in TCRdb shows in-frame clones only, minus some. The sample contains fewer than 180,000 clones, around 94% of which appear only once. The CDR3 totals 15 residues. V trimming: 2 bases; J trimming: 3 bases; junction bases outside the gene matches: 2. Germline CDR1 PRHDT, CDR2 FYEKMQ (reference sequence). The data were obtained in a study of T cell responses to AZD1222 COVID-19 vaccine. As for the study in general: Investigators merged groups given second doses at roughly 4 or roughly 12 weeks.

Study observations and caveats: Females outnumbered males among donors, who were mostly white British; clonal diversity was possibly underestimated.

This TCR was sampled from an adult in good health. The V and J genes are TRBV13 and TRBJ1-2; 11 nucleotides line up with TRBD1. The sequencing used peripheral blood, collected on day 0 of AZD1222 vaccination. CDR3 DNA: TGTGCCAGCAGCTTATGGGGACAGGGGGACTATGGCTACACCTTC. This sequence encodes CASSLWGQGDYGYTF.